Shown below are 26 T cell receptor beta chains from a single sample sequenced in a study of radiotherapy plus CTLA-4 blockade in lung cancer. This table comes from immunoSEQ multiplex PCR, and its TCRdb copy is limited to in-frame clones, with some not included. Of tens of thousands of clones listed, approximately 84% are singletons. This specimen consisted of peripheral blood, obtained from a patient treated with radiotherapy plus ipilimumab. The receptors come from a human donor with non-small cell lung cancer whose response to radiotherapy plus ipilimumab could not be evaluated.

The chain joins TRBV7-2 to TRBJ1-2, with a weak D call TRBD1 (6 bases). V lost 4 bases and J 7 bases, leaving 10 bases between the germline ends. The CDR3 sequence is 12 residues long. Per the germline V gene, CDR1 is SGHTA and CDR2 is FQGNSA. CDR3 sequence reads: CASSYGTSGYTF. CDR3 in DNA: TGTGCCAGCAGCTACGGGACATCTGGCTACACCTTC.

The chain has TRBV28 and TRBJ2-5; perhaps TRBD1 as D (6 bases). Germline V gives CDR1 MDHEN, CDR2 SYDVKM. This CDR3 is 14 amino acids long. The V and J ends lost 2 bases and 9 bases respectively, with 16 bases between them. This CDR3 is CASSLGAGVWAQYF. The CDR3 bases are TGTGCCAGCAGTTTAGGGGCAGGGGTCTGGGCCCAGTACTTC.

The chain employs TRBV19 and TRBJ2-4, with D uncertain. This CDR3 is built from 14 residues. Germline CDR1 LNHDA, CDR2 SQIVND (reference sequence). With 3 bases removed from V and 6 bases from J, the gap between germline ends came to 12 bases. CDR3 amino acids: CASSMGHTANIQYF. CDR3 in DNA: TGTGCCAGTAGTATGGGCCACACGGCAAACATTCAGTACTTC.

V is TRBV5-1 and J is TRBJ2-2; D might be TRBD2 (7 bases). This CDR3 is built from 19 residues. Germline V lookup: CDR1 SGHRS, CDR2 YFSETQ. Trimming removed 0 bases from V and 7 bases from J, with 25 bases in between. Here the CDR3 DNA reads TGCGCCAGCAGCTTGGCCATGGCTCCAAGGGGGGGGAGCGACGGGGAGCTGTTTTTT. It encodes CASSLAMAPRGGSDGELFF.

The chain carries TRBV9 and TRBJ1-6, with 8 nucleotides matching TRBD1. Germline CDR1 reads SGDLS; CDR2 reads YYNGEE. This CDR3 comprises 16 residues. J gave up 9 bases and V 0 bases, and 8 bases lay outside the gene matches. The CDR3 region is CASSVDPHGTGSPLHF. CDR3 nucleotides: TGTGCCAGCAGCGTAGATCCCCACGGGACAGGTTCACCCCTCCACTTT.

The V gene is TRBV4-3, the J gene TRBJ2-3; 10 nucleotides align to TRBD2. The CDR3 consists of 18 residues. CDR1 LGHNA and CDR2 YSLEER come from the germline V gene. V was clipped by 2 bases and J by 1 base; unmatched bases: 9. The CDR3 DNA sequence: TGCGCCAGCAGCCAATCTAGCGGGAGTCCCGCAGGCACAGATACGCAGTATTTT. The encoded protein is CASSQSSGSPAGTDTQYF.

The rearrangement joins TRBV7-2 to TRBJ2-1; D gene unclear. The germline V gene encodes CDR1 SGHTA and CDR2 FQGNSA. V was cut by 2 bases and J by 12 bases, with 14 bases left in between. The CDR3 consists of 13 residues. CDR3 sequence: CASSLFFAERQFF. The CDR3 coding sequence is TGTGCCAGCAGCTTATTTTTTGCGGAGAGGCAGTTCTTC.

The CDR3 region is CASTETSGVVADTQYF. CDR3 in DNA: TGTGCCAGCACCGAGACTAGCGGGGTAGTGGCAGATACGCAGTATTTT. V and J are TRBV2 and TRBJ2-3, with 11 positions matching TRBD2. Trimming cost V 7 bases and J 4 bases; bases outside gene matches: 10. The germline V gene encodes CDR1 SNHLY and CDR2 FYNNEI. The CDR3 consists of 16 residues.

The chain carries TRBV29-1 and TRBJ2-7; TRBD2 might be the D (5 bases). This CDR3 has 14 residues. Deletions cut 3 bases from V and 3 bases from J, with 15 bases between. CDR1 and CDR2 from the germline V gene are SQVTM and ANQGSEA. This chain's CDR3 is CSVDLSGVGYEQYF. CDR3 DNA: TGCAGCGTTGATTTGTCCGGGGTAGGCTACGAGCAGTACTTC.

The chain is built from TRBV27 and TRBJ2-5; D might be TRBD1 (5 bases). Germline loops: CDR1 MNHEY, CDR2 SMNVEV (reference sequence). The CDR3 has 14 amino acids. V was pared by 1 base and J by 2 bases, with 8 bases between. In DNA, the CDR3 is TGTGCCAGCAGTTTATGGGGCCGGCAAGAGACCCAGTACTTC. It translates to CASSLWGRQETQYF.

This clone was observed a few times. J is TRBJ1-3 and V is TRBV27, with 7 nucleotides matching TRBD1. CDR1 and CDR2 (germline): MNHEY, SMNVEV (reference sequence). This CDR3 comprises 13 residues. V gave up 6 bases and J gave up 2 bases; unmatched junction bases: 1. The CDR3 DNA sequence: TGTGCCAGCAGGACAGGGACTGGAAACACCATATATTTT. Translated: CASRTGTGNTIYF.

V and J are TRBV4-3 and TRBJ2-1; D might be TRBD2 (6 bases). From germline, CDR1 is LGHNA and CDR2 YSLEER. Trimming left V 1 base short and J 3 bases short, with 10 bases between. The CDR3 has 15 amino acids. CDR3 in DNA: TGCGCCAGCAGCCAAGGGGCTAGCGACTACAATGAGCAGTTCTTC. Encoded protein: CASSQGASDYNEQFF.

J is TRBJ1-2 and V is TRBV19, with D maybe TRBD1 (5 bases). This CDR3 is 16 amino acids long. V was trimmed by 0 bases and J by 3 bases, leaving 14 bases between them. The V gene's germline CDR1 is LNHDA and CDR2 SQIVND (reference sequence). The DNA for the CDR3 is TGTGCCAGTAGTATAGATCTGATGGGGCTACACTATGGCTACACCTTC. Translation: CASSIDLMGLHYGYTF.

V usage is TRBV5-1 and J usage is TRBJ2-5, with a tentative D call TRBD1 (6 bases). Germline assignment: CDR1 SGHRS and CDR2 YFSETQ. The V end lost 0 bases, the J end lost 2 bases, and 8 bases lay between the germline ends. This CDR3 is 14 amino acids long. Written as DNA, the CDR3 is TGCGCCAGCAGCTTGGGGACAGTACAAGAGACCCAGTACTTC. Its protein is CASSLGTVQETQYF. Using reference TRBV5-1 and TRBJ2-5 for the parts outside the CDR3, the full variable domain is KAGVTQTPRYLIKTRGQQVTLSCSPISGHRSVSWYQQTPGQGLQFLFEYFSETQRNKGNFPGRFSGRQFSNSRSEMNVSTLELGDSALYLCASSLGTVQETQYFGPGTRLLVL.

The genes are TRBV5-1 and TRBJ1-2, with 7 nucleotides matching TRBD1. This CDR3 has 12 residues. V lost 5 bases to trimming and J lost 8 bases; unmatched junction nucleotides: 6. Germline V gene sequence: CDR1 SGHRS, CDR2 YFSETQ. The DNA of the CDR3 is TGCGCCAGCAGTAGGACAGGTGACGGCTACACCTTC. As protein: CASSRTGDGYTF.

The DNA for the CDR3 is TGCGCCAGCAGCTTCACGGGAGCCATGAACACTGAAGCTTTCTTT. This translates into CASSFTGAMNTEAFF. The rearrangement links TRBV5-1 to TRBJ1-1; D gene ambiguous. The CDR3 has 15 amino acids. CDR1 and CDR2 from the germline V gene are SGHRS and YFSETQ. V lost 2 bases and J 0 bases, leaving 11 bases between the germline ends.

In this sample, this clone turned up a few times. The chain couples TRBV7-8 to TRBJ1-1; D is possibly TRBD1 (5 bases). V was shortened by 6 bases and J by 0 bases, with 11 bases between the two germline ends. The germline CDR1 and CDR2 sequences are SGHVS and FQNEAQ. This CDR3 has 14 residues. The CDR3 sequence is CASRLTELNTEAFF. The CDR3 DNA is TGTGCCAGCAGATTGACAGAGTTGAACACTGAAGCTTTCTTT. Variable domain in full (rest from reference TRBV7-8 and TRBJ1-1): GAGVSQSPRYKVAKRGQDVALRCDPISGHVSLFWYQQALGQGPEFLTYFQNEAQLDKSGLPSDRFFAERPEGSVSTLKIQRTQQEDSAVYLCASRLTELNTEAFFGQGTRLTVV.

This clone is a singleton in its sample. CDR3 nucleotide sequence: TGTGCCAGCAGCCCTAGCTTCCCAGAGCCCTCTGGAAACACCATATATTTT. It codes for CASSPSFPEPSGNTIYF. The chain combines TRBV14 with TRBJ1-3; D uncertain. The V end was cut by 4 bases, the J end by 0 bases, with 16 bases between. Germline loops: CDR1 SGHDN, CDR2 FVKESK. The CDR3 sequence is 17 residues long. The full variable domain, rest sourced from reference TRBV14 and TRBJ1-3, is EAGVTQFPSHSVIEKGQTVTLRCDPISGHDNLYWYRRVMGKEIKFLLHFVKESKQDESGMPNNRFLAERTGGTYSTLKVQPAELEDSGVYFCASSPSFPEPSGNTIYFGEGSWLTVV.

The genes are TRBV7-2 and TRBJ1-5, with a tentative D call TRBD1 (6 bases). Germline CDR1 and CDR2: SGHTA and FQGNSA. The CDR3 is 15 residues long. V was cut by 2 bases and J by 2 bases, with 10 bases left in between. This chain's CDR3 is CASSLWAGGNQPQHF. DNA for the CDR3: TGTGCCAGCAGCTTATGGGCAGGGGGCAATCAGCCCCAGCATTTT.

For the CDR3, the DNA is TGTGCCAGCAGCCCCCCTCGGAGGGCCGCCTCCAATGAGCAGTTCTTC. This gives the protein CASSPPRRAASNEQFF. V and J are TRBV7-2 and TRBJ2-1; a possible D gene is TRBD2 (6 bases). Deletions cut 5 bases from V and 6 bases from J, with 20 bases between. The germline gives CDR1 SGHTA, CDR2 FQGNSA. CDR3 size: 16 residues.

This chain's CDR3 is CASSLAGPGSYGYTF. CDR3 bases: TGCGCCAGCAGCTTGGCCGGTCCGGGGAGCTATGGCTACACCTTC. The chain links TRBV5-1 to TRBJ1-2; D is unresolved. Germline loops: CDR1 SGHRS, CDR2 YFSETQ. V dropped 0 bases and J dropped 4 bases, with 13 bases sitting between them. This CDR3 contains 15 residues.

V and J are TRBV7-2 and TRBJ2-5, with 9 bases that match TRBD2. The CDR3 contains 14 residues. V gave up 1 base and J gave up 9 bases; unmatched junction bases: 6. The germline V gene encodes CDR1 SGHTA and CDR2 FQGNSA. As DNA, the CDR3 is TGTGCCAGCAGCTTAGGCGGGACTAGCACCTCCCAGTACTTC. The encoded protein is CASSLGGTSTSQYF.

The chain recombines TRBV11-2 with TRBJ2-7, with 9 bases matching TRBD1. This CDR3 has 16 residues. V trimming: 1 base; J trimming: 4 bases; junction bases outside the gene matches: 8. Germline V CDR1 and CDR2: SGHAT, FQNNGV. CDR3 in amino acids: CASSLVGTGGLYEQYF. In nucleotides, the CDR3 is TGTGCCAGCAGCTTAGTGGGTACAGGGGGCCTTTACGAGCAGTACTTC.

This chain joins TRBV2 and TRBJ2-3, with 10 bases fitting TRBD2. V gave up 6 bases and J gave up 3 bases; unmatched junction bases: 9. The CDR3 has 16 residues. Germline V CDR1 and CDR2: SNHLY, FYNNEI. CDR3 sequence reads: CASRTLAGRDTDTQYF. CDR3 DNA sequence: TGTGCCAGCAGGACACTAGCGGGGAGAGATACAGATACGCAGTATTTT.

The chain uses TRBV27 and TRBJ1-5; D gene unclear. CDR3 size: 13 residues. Germline-derived CDR1 and CDR2 are MNHEY and SMNVEV (reference sequence). V was cut by 6 bases and J by 5 bases, with 11 bases left in between. The CDR3 reads CASRSTPYQPQHF. The CDR3 nucleotides read TGTGCCAGCAGATCGACTCCGTATCAGCCCCAGCATTTT.

The genes are TRBV6-6 and TRBJ2-1; D uncertain. Germline CDR1 and CDR2: MNHNY and SVGAGI (reference sequence). The length of the CDR3 is 12 residues. V dropped 4 bases and J dropped 3 bases, with 4 bases sitting between them. The CDR3 spells CASSSYYNEQFF. The DNA of the CDR3 is TGTGCCAGCAGTTCTTACTACAATGAGCAGTTCTTC.